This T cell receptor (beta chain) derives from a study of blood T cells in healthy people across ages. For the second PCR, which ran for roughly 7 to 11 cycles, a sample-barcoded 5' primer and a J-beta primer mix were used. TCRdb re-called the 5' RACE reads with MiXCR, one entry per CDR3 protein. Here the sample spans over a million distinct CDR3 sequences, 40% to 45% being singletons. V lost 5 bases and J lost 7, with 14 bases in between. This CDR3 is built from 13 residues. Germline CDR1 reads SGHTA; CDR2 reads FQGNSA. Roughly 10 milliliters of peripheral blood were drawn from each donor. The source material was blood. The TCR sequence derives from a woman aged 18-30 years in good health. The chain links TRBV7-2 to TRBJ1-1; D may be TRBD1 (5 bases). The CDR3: CASSPRSGSEAFF. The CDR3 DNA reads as TGTGCCAGCAGCCCCAGGTCAGGGAGTGAAGCTTTCTTT.